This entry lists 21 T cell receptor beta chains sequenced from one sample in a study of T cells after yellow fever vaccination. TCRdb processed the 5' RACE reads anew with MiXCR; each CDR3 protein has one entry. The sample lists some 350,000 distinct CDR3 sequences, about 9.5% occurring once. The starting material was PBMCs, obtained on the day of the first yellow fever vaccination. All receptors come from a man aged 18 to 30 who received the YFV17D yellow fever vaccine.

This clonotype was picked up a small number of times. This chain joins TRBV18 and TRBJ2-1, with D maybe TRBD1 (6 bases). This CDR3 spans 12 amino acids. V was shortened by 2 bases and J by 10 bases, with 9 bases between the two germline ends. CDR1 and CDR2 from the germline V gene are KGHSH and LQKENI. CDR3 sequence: CASSPTGPEQFF. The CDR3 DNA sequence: TGTGCCAGCTCACCAACAGGGCCGGAGCAGTTCTTC.

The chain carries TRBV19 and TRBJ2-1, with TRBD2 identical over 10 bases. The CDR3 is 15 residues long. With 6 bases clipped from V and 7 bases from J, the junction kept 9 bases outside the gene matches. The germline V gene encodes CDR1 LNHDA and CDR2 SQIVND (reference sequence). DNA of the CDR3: TGTGCCAGTAGAACCGGGCTAGCGGGGGTTAATGAGCAGTTCTTC. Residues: CASRTGLAGVNEQFF.

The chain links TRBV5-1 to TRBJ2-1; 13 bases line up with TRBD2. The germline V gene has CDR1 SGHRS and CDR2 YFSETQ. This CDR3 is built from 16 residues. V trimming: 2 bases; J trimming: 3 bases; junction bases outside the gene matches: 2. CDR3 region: CASSFGLAGDYNEQFF. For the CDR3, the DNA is TGCGCCAGCAGCTTCGGACTAGCGGGGGACTACAATGAGCAGTTCTTC.

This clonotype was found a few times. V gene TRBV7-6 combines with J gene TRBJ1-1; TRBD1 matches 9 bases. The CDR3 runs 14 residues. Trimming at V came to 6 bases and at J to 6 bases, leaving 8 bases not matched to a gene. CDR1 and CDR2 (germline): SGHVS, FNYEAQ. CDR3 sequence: CASSLRTGVPEAFF. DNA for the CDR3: TGTGCCAGCAGTTTAAGGACAGGGGTCCCTGAAGCTTTCTTT.

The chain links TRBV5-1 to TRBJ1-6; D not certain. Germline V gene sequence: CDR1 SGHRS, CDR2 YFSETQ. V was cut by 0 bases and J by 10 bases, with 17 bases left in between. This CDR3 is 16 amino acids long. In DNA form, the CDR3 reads TGCGCCAGCAGCTTGGGTTATCGGGTGCCCCCCTCACCCCTCCACTTT. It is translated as CASSLGYRVPPSPLHF.

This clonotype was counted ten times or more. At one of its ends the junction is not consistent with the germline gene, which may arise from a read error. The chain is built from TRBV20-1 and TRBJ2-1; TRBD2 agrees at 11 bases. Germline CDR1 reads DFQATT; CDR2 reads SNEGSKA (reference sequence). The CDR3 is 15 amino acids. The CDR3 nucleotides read TGCAGTGCTCCGATAGCGGGGGGGCTAACCCCCGAGCGGTTCTTC. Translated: CSAPIAGGLTPERFF.

The CDR3 DNA reads as TGCGCCAGCAGCCAAGAGGGGACAGGGGTTGGATCACCCCTCCACTTT. Translated: CASSQEGTGVGSPLHF. The chain employs TRBV4-3 and TRBJ1-6, with TRBD1 matching over 10 bases. With 0 bases clipped from V and 10 bases from J, the junction kept 6 bases outside the gene matches. CDR1 is LGHNA, CDR2 YSLEER, per germline. The CDR3 is made up of 16 amino acids.

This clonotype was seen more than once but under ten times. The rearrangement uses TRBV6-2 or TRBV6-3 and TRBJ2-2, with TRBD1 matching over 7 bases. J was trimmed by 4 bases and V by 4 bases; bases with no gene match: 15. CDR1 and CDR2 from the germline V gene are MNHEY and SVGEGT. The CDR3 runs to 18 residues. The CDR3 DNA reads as TGTGCCAGCAGTTCGACAGGGCCTCCGGGATTGTTCACCGGGGAGCTGTTTTTT. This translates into CASSSTGPPGLFTGELFF.

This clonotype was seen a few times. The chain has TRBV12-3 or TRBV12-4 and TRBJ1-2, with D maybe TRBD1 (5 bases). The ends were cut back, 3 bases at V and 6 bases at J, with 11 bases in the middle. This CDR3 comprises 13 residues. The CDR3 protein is CASSFSQEDGYTF. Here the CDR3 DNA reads TGTGCCAGCAGTTTCTCACAGGAGGATGGCTACACCTTC.

CDR3 residues: CASSYRDRAEQYF. The CDR3 bases are TGTGCCAGCAGTTACAGGGACAGGGCCGAGCAGTACTTC. The chain joins TRBV6-2 or TRBV6-3 to TRBJ2-7; 9 nucleotides agree with TRBD1. CDR3 size: 13 residues. Germline loops: CDR1 MNHEY, CDR2 SVGEGT. After removal of 2 bases from V and 6 bases from J, the junction contained 2 bases not matched to a gene.

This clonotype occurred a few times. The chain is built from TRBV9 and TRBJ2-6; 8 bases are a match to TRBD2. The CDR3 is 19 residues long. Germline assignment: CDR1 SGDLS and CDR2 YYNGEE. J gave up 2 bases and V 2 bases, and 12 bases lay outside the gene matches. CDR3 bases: TGTGCCAGCAGCGTGCATTGGACTAGCCGGGGCGCTGGGGCCAACGTCCTGACTTTC. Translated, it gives CASSVHWTSRGAGANVLTF.

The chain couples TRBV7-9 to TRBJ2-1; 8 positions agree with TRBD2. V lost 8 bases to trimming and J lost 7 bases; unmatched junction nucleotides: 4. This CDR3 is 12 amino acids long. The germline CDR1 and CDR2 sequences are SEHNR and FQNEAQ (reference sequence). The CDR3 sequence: CASGSSGNEQFF. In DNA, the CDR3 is TGTGCCAGCGGCTCTAGCGGGAATGAGCAGTTCTTC.

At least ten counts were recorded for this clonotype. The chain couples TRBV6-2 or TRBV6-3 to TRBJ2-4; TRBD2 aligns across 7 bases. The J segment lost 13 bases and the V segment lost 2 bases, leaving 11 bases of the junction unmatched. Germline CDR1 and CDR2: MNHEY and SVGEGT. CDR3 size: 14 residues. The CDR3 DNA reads TGTGCCAGCAGTTACCGCGGGAGAATCATCCCCCAGTACTTC. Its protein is CASSYRGRIIPQYF.

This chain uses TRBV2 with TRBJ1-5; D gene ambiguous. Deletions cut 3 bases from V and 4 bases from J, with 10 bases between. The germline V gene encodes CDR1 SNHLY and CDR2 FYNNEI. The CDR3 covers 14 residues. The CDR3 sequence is CASSEVAGNQPQHF. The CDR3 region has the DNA TGTGCCAGCAGTGAGGTGGCAGGTAATCAGCCCCAGCATTTT.

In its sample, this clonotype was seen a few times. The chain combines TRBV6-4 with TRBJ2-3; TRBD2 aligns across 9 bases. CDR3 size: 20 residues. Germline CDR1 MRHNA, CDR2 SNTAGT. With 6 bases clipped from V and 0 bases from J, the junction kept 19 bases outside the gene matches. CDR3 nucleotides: TGTGCCAGCAGGAGGCGGGGGGGCCGAACCTTACCTTCTAGCACAGATACGCAGTATTTT. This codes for CASRRRGGRTLPSSTDTQYF.

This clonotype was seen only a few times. The CDR3 loop is CASSQRQGPYEQYF. DNA for the CDR3: TGTGCCAGCAGCCAGAGACAGGGCCCCTACGAGCAGTACTTC. The V gene is TRBV7-2, the J gene TRBJ2-7; TRBD1 matches at 7 bases. With 5 bases clipped from V and 2 bases from J, the junction kept 6 bases outside the gene matches. Germline V gene sequence: CDR1 SGHTA, CDR2 FQGNSA. This CDR3 is 14 amino acids long.

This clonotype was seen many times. The CDR3 region has the DNA TGTGCCAGCAGTTATCTATACACCACTGAAGCTTTCTTT. It yields the protein CASSYLYTTEAFF. J is TRBJ1-1 and V is TRBV6-2 or TRBV6-3; D ambiguous. Looked up from germline, CDR1 is MNHEY and CDR2 is SVGEGT. V was pared by 3 bases and J by 4 bases, with 9 bases between. CDR3 length: 13 residues.

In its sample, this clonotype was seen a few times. The CDR3 region has the DNA TGTGCCAGCAGCCAGGGACTAGCGGCTCAAGAGACCCAGTACTTC. Amino acid sequence: CASSQGLAAQETQYF. The chain joins TRBV4-2 to TRBJ2-5; 11 positions agree with TRBD2. Germline lookup yields CDR1 LGHNA and CDR2 YNFKEQ. V trimming: 3 bases; J trimming: 2 bases; junction bases outside the gene matches: 2. The CDR3 is 15 residues long.

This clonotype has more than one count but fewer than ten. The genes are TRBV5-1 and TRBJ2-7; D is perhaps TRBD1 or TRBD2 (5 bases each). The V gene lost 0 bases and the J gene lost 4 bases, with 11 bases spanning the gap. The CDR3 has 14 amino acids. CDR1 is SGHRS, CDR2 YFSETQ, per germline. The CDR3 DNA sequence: TGCGCCAGCAGCTTGGGTTTGGGGGATTACGAGCAGTACGTC. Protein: CASSLGLGDYEQYV.

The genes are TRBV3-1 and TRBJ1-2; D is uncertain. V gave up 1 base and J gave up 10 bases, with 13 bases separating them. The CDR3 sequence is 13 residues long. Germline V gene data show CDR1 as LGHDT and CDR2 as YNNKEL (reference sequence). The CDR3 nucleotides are TGTGCCAGCAGCCAAGGGGCCAGTAGAACCTACACCTTC. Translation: CASSQGASRTYTF.

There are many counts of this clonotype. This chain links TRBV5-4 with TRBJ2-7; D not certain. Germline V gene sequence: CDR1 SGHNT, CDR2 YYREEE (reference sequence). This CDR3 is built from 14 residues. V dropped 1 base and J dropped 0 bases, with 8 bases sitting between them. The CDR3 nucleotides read TGTGCCAGCAGCTTGCAAGCGAGCTCCTACGAGCAGTACTTC. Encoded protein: CASSLQASSYEQYF.